This TCR beta chain was captured by sequencing in a study of blood T cell repertoires in COVID-19. In the original workflow: Nucleated cell number was recorded as an estimate derived from reference gene primer amplification. Produced via immunoSEQ multiplex PCR; TCRdb's table is partial and in-frame only. V and J calls and clone size come straight from that table; D and trimming were deduced from the DNA. The sample yields approximately 65,000 clones, about 80% seen once. Germline assignment: CDR1 MGHRA and CDR2 YSYEKL. The CDR3 sequence is 13 residues long. V shed 0 bases and J shed 9 bases, with 12 bases lying between them.

Specimen: peripheral blood. This TCR was recovered from a human donor in a cohort sampled during active COVID-19. The chain employs TRBV4-1 and TRBJ2-7; D is unclear. This CDR3 reads CASSQDTIEWQYF. The CDR3 bases are TGCGCCAGCAGCCAAGATACCATAGAGTGGCAGTACTTC.